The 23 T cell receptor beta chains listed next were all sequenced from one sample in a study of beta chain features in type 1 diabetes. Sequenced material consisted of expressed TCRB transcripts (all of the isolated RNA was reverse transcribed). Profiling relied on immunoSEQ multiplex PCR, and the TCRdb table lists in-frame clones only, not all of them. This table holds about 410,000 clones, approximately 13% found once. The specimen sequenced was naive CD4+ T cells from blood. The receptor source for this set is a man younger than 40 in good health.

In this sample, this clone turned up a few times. CDR3 protein: CASSGLGGKDEQFF. The CDR3 DNA reads as TGTGCCAGCAGCGGACTCGGGGGGAAGGATGAGCAGTTCTTC. The chain employs TRBV11-2 and TRBJ2-1, with 7 nucleotides matching TRBD2. CDR3 length: 14 residues. Germline CDR1 is SGHAT and CDR2 is FQNNGV. The trim removed 5 bases at V and 8 bases at J, leaving 9 bases unmatched.

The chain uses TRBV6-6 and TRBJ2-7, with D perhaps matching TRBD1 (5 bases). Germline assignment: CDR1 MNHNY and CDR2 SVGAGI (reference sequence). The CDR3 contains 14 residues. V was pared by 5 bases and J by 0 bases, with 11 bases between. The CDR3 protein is CASSPHRNSYEQYF. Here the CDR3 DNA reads TGTGCCAGCAGTCCCCACAGGAACTCCTACGAGCAGTACTTC.

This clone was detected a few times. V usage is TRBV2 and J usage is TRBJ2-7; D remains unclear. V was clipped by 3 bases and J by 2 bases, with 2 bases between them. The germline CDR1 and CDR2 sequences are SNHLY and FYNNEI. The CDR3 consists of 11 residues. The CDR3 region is CASSDPYEQYF. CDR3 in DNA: TGTGCCAGCAGTGATCCCTACGAGCAGTACTTC.

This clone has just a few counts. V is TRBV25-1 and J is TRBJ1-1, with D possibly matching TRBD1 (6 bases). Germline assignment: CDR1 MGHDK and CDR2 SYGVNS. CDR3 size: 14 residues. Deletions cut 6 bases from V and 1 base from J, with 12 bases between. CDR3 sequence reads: CASRETGWNTEAFF. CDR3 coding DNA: TGTGCCAGCAGAGAGACAGGATGGAACACTGAAGCTTTCTTT.

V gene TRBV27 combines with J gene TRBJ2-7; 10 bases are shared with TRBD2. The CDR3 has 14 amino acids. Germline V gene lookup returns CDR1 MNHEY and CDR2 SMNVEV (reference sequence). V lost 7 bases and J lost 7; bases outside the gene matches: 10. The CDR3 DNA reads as TGTGCCAGCATTAAGCGGGAGGGCCTGCGTGAGCAGTACGTC. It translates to CASIKREGLREQYV.

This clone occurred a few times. The CDR3 protein is CASSMRAGGDYEQYF. The DNA of the CDR3 is TGTGCCAGTAGTATGCGGGCAGGGGGTGACTACGAGCAGTACTTC. The chain recombines TRBV19 with TRBJ2-7; 7 bases are a match to TRBD1. Germline lookup yields CDR1 LNHDA and CDR2 SQIVND (reference sequence). Trimming removed 3 bases from V and 3 bases from J; junction bases left unmatched: 8. CDR3 length: 15 amino acids.

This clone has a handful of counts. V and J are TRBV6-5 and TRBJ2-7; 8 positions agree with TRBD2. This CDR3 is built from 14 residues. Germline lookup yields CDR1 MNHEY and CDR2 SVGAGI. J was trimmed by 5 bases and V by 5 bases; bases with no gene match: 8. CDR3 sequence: CASSLSGKSHEQYV. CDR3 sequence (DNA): TGTGCCAGCAGTCTTAGCGGGAAGAGCCACGAGCAGTACGTC.

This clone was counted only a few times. CDR3 residues: CAIRDSIQADTQYF. The CDR3 DNA reads as TGTGCCATCAGAGACAGTATCCAGGCAGATACGCAGTATTTT. The chain couples TRBV10-3 to TRBJ2-3; perhaps TRBD1 as D (5 bases). The CDR3 is 14 residues long. The germline CDR1 and CDR2 sequences are ENHRY and SYGVKD. V was shortened by 6 bases and J by 4 bases, with 14 bases between the two germline ends.

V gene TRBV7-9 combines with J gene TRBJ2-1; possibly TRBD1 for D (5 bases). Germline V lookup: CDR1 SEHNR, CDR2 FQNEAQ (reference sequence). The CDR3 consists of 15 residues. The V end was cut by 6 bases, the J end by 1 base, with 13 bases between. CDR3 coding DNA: TGTGCCAGCAGTCAAACAGGCCATTCCTACAATGAGCAGTTCTTC. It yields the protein CASSQTGHSYNEQFF.

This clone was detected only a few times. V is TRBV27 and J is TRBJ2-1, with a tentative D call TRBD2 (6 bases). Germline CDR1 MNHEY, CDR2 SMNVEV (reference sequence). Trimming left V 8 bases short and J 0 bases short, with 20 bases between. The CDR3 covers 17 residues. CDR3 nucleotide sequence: TGTGCCAGCTTTGGCGTGGCGGGGAGGAGCTCCTACAATGAGCAGTTCTTC. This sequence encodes CASFGVAGRSSYNEQFF.

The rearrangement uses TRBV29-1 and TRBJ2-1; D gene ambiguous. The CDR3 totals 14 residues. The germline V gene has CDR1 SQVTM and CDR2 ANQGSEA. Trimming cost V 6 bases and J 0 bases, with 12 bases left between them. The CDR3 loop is CSVGSRPSYNEQFF. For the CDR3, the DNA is TGCAGCGTAGGCAGTCGGCCCTCCTACAATGAGCAGTTCTTC.

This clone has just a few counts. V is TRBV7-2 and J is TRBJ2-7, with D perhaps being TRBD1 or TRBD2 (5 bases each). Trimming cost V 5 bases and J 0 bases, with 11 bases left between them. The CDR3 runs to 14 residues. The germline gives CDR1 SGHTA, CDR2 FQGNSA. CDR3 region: CASSPPGTSYEQYF. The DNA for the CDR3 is TGTGCCAGCAGCCCCCCAGGGACCTCCTACGAGCAGTACTTC.

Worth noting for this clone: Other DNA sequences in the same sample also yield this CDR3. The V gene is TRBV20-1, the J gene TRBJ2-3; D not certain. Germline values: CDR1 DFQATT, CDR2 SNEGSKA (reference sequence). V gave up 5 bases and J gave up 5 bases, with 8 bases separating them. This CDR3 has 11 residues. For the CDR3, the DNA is TGCAGTGCTTCCTTGGGAGATACGCAGTATTTT. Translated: CSASLGDTQYF.

Here the CDR3 DNA reads TGTGCCAGCAGCTTTTCAGGGCCCGGGGAGACCCAGTACTTC. This translates into CASSFSGPGETQYF. The chain combines TRBV11-2 with TRBJ2-5; D is possibly TRBD1 (5 bases). The CDR3 is 14 residues long. V was clipped by 3 bases and J by 5 bases, with 13 bases between them. Germline CDR1 SGHAT, CDR2 FQNNGV.

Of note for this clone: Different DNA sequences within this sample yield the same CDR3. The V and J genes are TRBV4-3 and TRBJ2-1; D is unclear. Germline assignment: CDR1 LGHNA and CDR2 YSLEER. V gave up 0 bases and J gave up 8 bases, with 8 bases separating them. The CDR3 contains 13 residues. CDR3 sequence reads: CASSQDLGDEQFF. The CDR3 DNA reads TGCGCCAGCAGCCAAGATCTTGGGGATGAGCAGTTCTTC.

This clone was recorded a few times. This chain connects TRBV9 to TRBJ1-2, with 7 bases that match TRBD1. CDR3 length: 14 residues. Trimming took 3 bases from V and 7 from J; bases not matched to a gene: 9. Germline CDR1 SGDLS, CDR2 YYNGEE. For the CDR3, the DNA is TGTGCCAGCAGCGACCGACAGGGTTTTGTTGGCTACACCTTC. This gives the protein CASSDRQGFVGYTF.

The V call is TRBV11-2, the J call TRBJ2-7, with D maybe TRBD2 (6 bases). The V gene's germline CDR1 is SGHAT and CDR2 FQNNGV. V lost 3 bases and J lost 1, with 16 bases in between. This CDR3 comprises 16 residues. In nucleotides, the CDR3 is TGTGCCAGCAGCTTTCGGGGGAATCCCGCATCCTACGAGCAGTACTTC. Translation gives CASSFRGNPASYEQYF.

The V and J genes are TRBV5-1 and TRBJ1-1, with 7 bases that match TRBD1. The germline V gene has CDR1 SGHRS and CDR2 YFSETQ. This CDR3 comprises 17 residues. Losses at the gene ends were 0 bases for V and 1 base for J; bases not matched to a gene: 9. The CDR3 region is CASSLARDRHSNTEAFF. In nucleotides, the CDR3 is TGCGCCAGCAGCTTGGCCCGGGACAGACATTCGAACACTGAAGCTTTCTTT.

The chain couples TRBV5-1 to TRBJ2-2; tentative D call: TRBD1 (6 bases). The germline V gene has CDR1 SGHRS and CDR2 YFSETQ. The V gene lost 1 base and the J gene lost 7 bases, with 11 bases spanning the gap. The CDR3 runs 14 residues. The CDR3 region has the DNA TGCGCCAGCAGCTTGCTCAGGGGAGTCGGGGAGCTGTTTTTT. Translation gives CASSLLRGVGELFF.

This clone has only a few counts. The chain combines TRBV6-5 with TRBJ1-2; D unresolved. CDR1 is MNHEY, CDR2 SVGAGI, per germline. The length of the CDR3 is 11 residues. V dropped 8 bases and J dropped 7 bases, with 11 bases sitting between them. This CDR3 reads CASRRWGGYTF. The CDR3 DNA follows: TGTGCCAGCCGCCGATGGGGTGGCTACACCTTC.

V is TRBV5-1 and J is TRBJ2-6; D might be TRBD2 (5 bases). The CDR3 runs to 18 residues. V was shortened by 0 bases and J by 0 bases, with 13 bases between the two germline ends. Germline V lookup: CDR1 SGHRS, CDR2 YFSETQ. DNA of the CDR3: TGCGCCAGCAGCTTGGTGGGCAGCGGTAGCTCTGGGGCCAACGTCCTGACTTTC. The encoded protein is CASSLVGSGSSGANVLTF.

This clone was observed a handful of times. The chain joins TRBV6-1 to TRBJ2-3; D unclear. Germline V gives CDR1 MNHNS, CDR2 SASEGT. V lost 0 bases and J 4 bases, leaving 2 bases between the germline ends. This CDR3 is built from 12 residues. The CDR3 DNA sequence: TGTGCCAGCAGTGAAGCGGCAGATACGCAGTATTTT. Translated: CASSEAADTQYF.

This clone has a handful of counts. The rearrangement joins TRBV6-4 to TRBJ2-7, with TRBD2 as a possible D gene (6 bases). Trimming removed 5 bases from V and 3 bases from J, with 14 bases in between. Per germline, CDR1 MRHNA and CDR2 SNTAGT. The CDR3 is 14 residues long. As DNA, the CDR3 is TGTGCCAGCAGTTCCCCGCGGGACCACTACGAGCAGTACGTC. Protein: CASSSPRDHYEQYV.